The 15 T cell receptor beta chains below were found in one sample sequenced in a study of post-analysis software for immune sequencing data. The antigens for these receptors are not known. Study outcomes and limitations: Among roughly five TRBV segments more frequent in patients than controls were TRBV5-6, TRBV5-1 and TRBV20-1.

The TCR beta cDNA libraries carried unique molecular identifiers. TCRdb re-called the PCR reads with MiXCR, one entry per CDR3 protein. The profile shows hundreds of thousands of distinct CDR3 sequences, 36% of them singletons. The source material was blood. These receptors originate from a girl between 10 and 17 years old with multiple sclerosis.

This clonotype was seen a single time. V gene TRBV20-1 combines with J gene TRBJ1-2; 7 bases fit TRBD1. The length of the CDR3 is 15 residues. CDR1 and CDR2 (germline): DFQATT, SNEGSKA (reference sequence). V shed 3 bases, J shed 0 bases, and the junction held 7 bases outside the gene matches. Here the CDR3 DNA reads TGCAGTGCTAGGGTACAGGGGCGGGCTAACTATGGCTACACCTTC. It specifies CSARVQGRANYGYTF.

This clonotype was detected ten times or more. The chain carries TRBV25-1 and TRBJ2-1; maybe TRBD2 (6 bases). Germline assignment: CDR1 MGHDK and CDR2 SYGVNS. This CDR3 is built from 15 residues. Trimming took off 4 bases at V and 5 bases at J, with 15 bases between the two ends. In DNA, the CDR3 is TGTGCCAGCAGTGTCCCTTTCGGGGGAAACAATGAGCAGTTCTTC. Translated: CASSVPFGGNNEQFF.

This clonotype appeared once. The CDR3 ends on some other residue instead of the conserved phenylalanine or tryptophan, so this is likely a read error. The V call is TRBV28, the J call TRBJ1-4; D ambiguous. Trimming pared 4 bases from V and 8 bases from J, leaving 14 bases between. The CDR3 covers 14 residues. The germline V gene encodes CDR1 MDHEN and CDR2 SYDVKM. This CDR3 reads CASSSPLVDEKLFC. The CDR3 nucleotides read TGTGCCAGCAGTTCCCCGCTCGTAGACGAAAAACTGTTTTGT.

The chain uses TRBV20-1 and TRBJ1-2, with D possibly matching TRBD1 (6 bases). Germline loops: CDR1 DFQATT, CDR2 SNEGSKA (reference sequence). V was pared by 3 bases and J by 4 bases, with 18 bases between. The CDR3 totals 15 residues. CDR3 sequence reads: CSASGGPKLGYGYTF. The DNA for the CDR3 is TGCAGTGCTAGTGGGGGGCCCAAGCTCGGCTATGGCTACACCTTC.

This clonotype came up many times. The chain employs TRBV20-1 and TRBJ2-1; 14 bases fit TRBD2. This CDR3 has 16 amino acids. CDR1 DFQATT and CDR2 SNEGSKA come from the germline V gene (reference sequence). Trimming at V came to 2 bases and at J to 5 bases, leaving 5 bases not matched to a gene. The CDR3 region is CSARKGTSGSHNEQFF. In DNA form, the CDR3 reads TGCAGTGCTAGAAAGGGGACTAGCGGGAGTCACAATGAGCAGTTCTTC.

The chain couples TRBV11-2 to TRBJ2-1; D uncertain. From germline, CDR1 is SGHAT and CDR2 FQNNGV. CDR3 size: 15 residues. Deletions cut 1 base from V and 2 bases from J, with 9 bases between. The CDR3 is CASSLGLATYNEQFF. As DNA, the CDR3 is TGTGCCAGCAGCTTAGGGTTAGCCACCTACAATGAGCAGTTCTTC.

The chain employs TRBV20-1 and TRBJ2-3, with 8 nucleotides matching TRBD2. Germline CDR1 and CDR2: DFQATT and SNEGSKA (reference sequence). This CDR3 contains 14 residues. Trimming removed 4 bases from V and 2 bases from J; junction bases left unmatched: 5. DNA of the CDR3: TGCAGTGCTATCGAGCGGGGGCACACAGATACGCAGTATTTT. Protein product: CSAIERGHTDTQYF.

This clonotype has more than one count but fewer than ten. This chain uses TRBV18 with TRBJ1-2; D is perhaps TRBD1 (5 bases). There are 15 residues in the CDR3. V was clipped by 4 bases and J by 5 bases, with 17 bases between them. Germline V gene lookup returns CDR1 KGHSH and CDR2 LQKENI. Written as DNA, the CDR3 is TGTGCCAGCTCACTGCCGACGGGGGGATCTTATGGCTACACCTTC. Its translation: CASSLPTGGSYGYTF.

There are many counts of this clonotype. This sequence may be a read error, since a much larger clone differs from it by one base. The chain uses TRBV10-3 and TRBJ2-3; D gene unclear. The germline gives CDR1 ENHRY, CDR2 SYGVKD. The CDR3 has 14 residues. The CDR3 nucleotides are TGTGCCATCAATGAGTCGGCTTCCACAGATACGCAGTATTTT. The encoded protein is CAINESASTDTQYF.

The chain is built from TRBV10-3 and TRBJ2-1, with D hard to call. From germline, CDR1 is ENHRY and CDR2 SYGVKD. This CDR3 region has 15 residues. The V and J ends lost 6 bases and 5 bases respectively, with 17 bases between them. CDR3 in amino acids: CAIRELRAEDNEQFF. The CDR3 region has the DNA TGTGCCATCAGGGAACTTCGGGCAGAAGACAATGAGCAGTTCTTC.

A note on this clonotype: A much bigger clone sits one base away, suggesting this may be a read error. The rearrangement uses TRBV20-1 and TRBJ2-1, with 11 bases identical to TRBD1. The length of the CDR3 is 14 residues. The V and J ends lost 6 bases and 4 bases, in that order; junction bases with no gene match: 5. The germline V gene has CDR1 DFQATT and CDR2 SNEGSKA (reference sequence). This CDR3 is CSARTGGGYNEQFF. CDR3 bases: TGCAGTGCGAGGACAGGGGGCGGGTACAATGAGCAGTTCTTC.

The chain links TRBV7-8 to TRBJ2-4; 8 bases align to TRBD2. The CDR3 is 15 residues long. V trimming: 6 bases; J trimming: 4 bases; junction bases outside the gene matches: 8. Germline CDR1 is SGHVS and CDR2 is FQNEAQ. In nucleotides, the CDR3 is TGTGCCAGCAGTAAGGAGAGCGGGAGTAAAAACATTCAGTACTTC. Its translation: CASSKESGSKNIQYF.

This clonotype was found many times. The CDR3 loop is CASSSGLAGEMGFQETQYF. CDR3 sequence (DNA): TGCGCCAGCAGCTCAGGACTAGCGGGAGAAATGGGGTTCCAAGAGACCCAGTACTTC. J is TRBJ2-5 and V is TRBV5-1, with 13 bases lining up with TRBD2. The CDR3 has 19 residues. The ends lost 3 bases at V and 1 base at J; junction bases unmatched: 12. In germline, CDR1 is SGHRS, CDR2 YFSETQ.

This sequence joins TRBV5-6 and TRBJ2-5; TRBD1 aligns across 8 bases. The V gene end was trimmed by 4 bases and the J gene end by 12 bases; junction bases not matched to a gene: 14. CDR3 length: 14 residues. The germline V gene has CDR1 SGHDT and CDR2 YYEEEE. The CDR3 sequence is CASSATGQGVKKYF. In nucleotides, the CDR3 is TGTGCCAGCAGCGCGACCGGACAGGGTGTTAAGAAGTACTTC.

V gene TRBV6-1 combines with J gene TRBJ1-1, with no clear D. CDR1 is MNHNS and CDR2 is SASEGT in the germline V gene. Trimming removed 7 bases at V and 4 bases at J, with 7 bases between. CDR3 length: 11 residues. The CDR3 DNA reads as TGTGCCAGCAACCCACGCACTGAAGCTTTCTTT. Translating it yields CASNPRTEAFF.